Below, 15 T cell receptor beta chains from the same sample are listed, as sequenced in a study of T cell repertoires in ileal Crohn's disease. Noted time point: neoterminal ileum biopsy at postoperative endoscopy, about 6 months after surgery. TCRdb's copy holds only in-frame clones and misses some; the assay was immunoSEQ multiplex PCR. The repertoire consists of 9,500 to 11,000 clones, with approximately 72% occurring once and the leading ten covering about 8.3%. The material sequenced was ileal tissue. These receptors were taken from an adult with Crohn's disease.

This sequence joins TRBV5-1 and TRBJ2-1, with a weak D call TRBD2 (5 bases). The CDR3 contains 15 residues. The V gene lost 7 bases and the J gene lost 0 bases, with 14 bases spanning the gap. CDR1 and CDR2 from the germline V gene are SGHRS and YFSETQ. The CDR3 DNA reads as TGCGCCAGCGCCGGAGGCCCTAGCTCCTACAATGAGCAGTTCTTC. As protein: CASAGGPSSYNEQFF.

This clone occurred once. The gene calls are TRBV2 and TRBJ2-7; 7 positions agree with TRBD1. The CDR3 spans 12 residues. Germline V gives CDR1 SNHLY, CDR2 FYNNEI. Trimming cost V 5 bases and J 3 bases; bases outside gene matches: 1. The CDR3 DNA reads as TGTGCCAGCAGTACAGGGGTCTACGAGCAGTACTTC. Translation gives CASSTGVYEQYF.

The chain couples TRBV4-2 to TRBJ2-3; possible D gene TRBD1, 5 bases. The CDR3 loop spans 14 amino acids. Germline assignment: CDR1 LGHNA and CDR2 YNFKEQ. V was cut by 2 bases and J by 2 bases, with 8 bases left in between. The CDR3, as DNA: TGTGCCAGCAGCCAACCGGACATCACAGATACGCAGTATTTT. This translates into CASSQPDITDTQYF.

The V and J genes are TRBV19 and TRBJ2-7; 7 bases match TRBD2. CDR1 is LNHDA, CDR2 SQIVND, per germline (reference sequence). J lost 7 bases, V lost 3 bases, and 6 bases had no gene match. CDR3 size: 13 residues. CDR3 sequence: CASSIGGDREQYF. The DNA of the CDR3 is TGTGCCAGTAGTATTGGGGGGGACCGTGAGCAGTACTTC.

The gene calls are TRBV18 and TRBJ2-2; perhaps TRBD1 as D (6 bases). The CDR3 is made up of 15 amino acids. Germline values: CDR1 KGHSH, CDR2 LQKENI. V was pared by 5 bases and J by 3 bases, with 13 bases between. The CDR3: CASSTQGSYTGELFF. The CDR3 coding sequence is TGTGCCAGCTCAACCCAGGGGTCTTACACCGGGGAGCTGTTTTTT.

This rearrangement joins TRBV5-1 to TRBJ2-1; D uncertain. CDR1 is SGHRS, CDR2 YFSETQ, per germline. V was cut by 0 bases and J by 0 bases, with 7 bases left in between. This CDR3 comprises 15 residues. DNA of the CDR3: TGCGCCAGCAGCTTGGGTCCCGGCTCCTACAATGAGCAGTTCTTC. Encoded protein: CASSLGPGSYNEQFF.

The DNA for the CDR3 is TGCGCCAGCAGCCCCATCCGGGACAGGGTATATGAGCAGTTCTTC. This encodes CASSPIRDRVYEQFF. This chain links TRBV5-1 with TRBJ2-1; 9 bases map to TRBD1. The CDR3 loop spans 15 amino acids. The V gene's germline CDR1 is SGHRS and CDR2 YFSETQ. V gave up 4 bases and J gave up 8 bases; unmatched junction bases: 10.

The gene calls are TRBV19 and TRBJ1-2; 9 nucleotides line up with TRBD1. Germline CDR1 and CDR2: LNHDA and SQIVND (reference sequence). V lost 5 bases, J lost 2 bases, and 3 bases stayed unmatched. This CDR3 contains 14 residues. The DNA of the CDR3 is TGTGCCAGTAGTCGGGACAGGGCAAACTATGGCTACACCTTC. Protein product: CASSRDRANYGYTF.

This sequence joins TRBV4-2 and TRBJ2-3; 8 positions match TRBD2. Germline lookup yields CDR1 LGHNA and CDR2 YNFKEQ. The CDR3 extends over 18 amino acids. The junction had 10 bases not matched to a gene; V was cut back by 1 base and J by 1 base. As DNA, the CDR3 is TGTGCCAGCAGCCAAGCCTCAGCGGGGGCAGAGGGCACAGATACGCAGTATTTT. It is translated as CASSQASAGAEGTDTQYF.

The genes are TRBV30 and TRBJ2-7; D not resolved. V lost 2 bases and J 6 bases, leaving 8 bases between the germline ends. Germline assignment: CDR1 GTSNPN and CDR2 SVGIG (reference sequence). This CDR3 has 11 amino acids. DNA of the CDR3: TGTGCCTGGAGTACTGGTGTCGAGCAGTACTTC. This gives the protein CAWSTGVEQYF.

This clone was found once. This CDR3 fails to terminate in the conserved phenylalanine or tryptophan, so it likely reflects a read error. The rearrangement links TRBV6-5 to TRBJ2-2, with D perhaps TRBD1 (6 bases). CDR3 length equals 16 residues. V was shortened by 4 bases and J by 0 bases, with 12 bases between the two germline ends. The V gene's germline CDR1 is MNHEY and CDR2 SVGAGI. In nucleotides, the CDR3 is TGTGCCAGCAGTTTTCCGGGACAATCGAACACCGGGGAGCTGTTTCTT. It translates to CASSFPGQSNTGELFL.

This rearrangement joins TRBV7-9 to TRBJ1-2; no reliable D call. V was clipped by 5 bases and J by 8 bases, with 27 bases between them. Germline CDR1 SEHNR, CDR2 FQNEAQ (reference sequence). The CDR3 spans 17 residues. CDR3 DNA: TGTGCCAGCAGCGCAATCGACATATTGGCGTTCGGTGGCGGCTACACCTTC. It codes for CASSAIDILAFGGGYTF.

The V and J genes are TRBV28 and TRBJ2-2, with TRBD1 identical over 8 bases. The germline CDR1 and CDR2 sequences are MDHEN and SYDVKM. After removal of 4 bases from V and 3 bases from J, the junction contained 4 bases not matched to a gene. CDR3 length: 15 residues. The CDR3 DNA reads TGTGCCAGCAGTTCACAGGACAGGGACACCGGGGAGCTGTTTTTT. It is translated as CASSSQDRDTGELFF.

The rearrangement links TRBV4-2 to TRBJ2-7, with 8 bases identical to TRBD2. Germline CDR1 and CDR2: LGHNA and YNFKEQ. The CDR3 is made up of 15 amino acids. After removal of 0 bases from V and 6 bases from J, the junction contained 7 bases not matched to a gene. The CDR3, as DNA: TGTGCCAGCAGCCAAGAGGGAACGGGAGGGGCCGAGCAGTACTTC. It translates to CASSQEGTGGAEQYF.

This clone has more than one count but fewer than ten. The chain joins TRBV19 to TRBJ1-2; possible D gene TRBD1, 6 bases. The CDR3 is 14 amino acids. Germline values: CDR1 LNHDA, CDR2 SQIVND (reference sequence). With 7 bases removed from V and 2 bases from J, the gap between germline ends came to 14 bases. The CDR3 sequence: CASKDRRFNYGYTF. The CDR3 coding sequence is TGTGCCAGTAAAGACAGGCGTTTCAACTATGGCTACACCTTC.